The 2 T cell receptor beta chains below all came from one sample that was sequenced in a study of shared clonotypes between healthy human individuals. Assay used: immunoSEQ multiplex PCR; TCRdb lists only in-frame clones, some missing. The sample records about 2.4 million clones, roughly 93% being singletons. The sequencing input was naive CD4+ T cells from PBMCs. Subset here: CD45RA+ positively selected. All receptors come from a man aged 18 to 35 in good health. Some clones in this sample may be carry-over from other donors' samples.

The J gene is TRBJ2-5, the V gene TRBV10-3, with D perhaps assigned TRBD1 or TRBD2 (6 bases each). Germline CDR1 reads ENHRY; CDR2 reads SYGVKD. The V end was cut by 6 bases, the J end by 0 bases, with 23 bases between. This CDR3 is built from 18 residues. The CDR3 DNA reads as TGTGCCATCAGCGACCCGGGGGCCCGTCACCCGTACCAAGAGACCCAGTACTTC. Amino acid sequence: CAISDPGARHPYQETQYF.

The CDR3 sequence: CASSVAPSRSYNEQFF. The CDR3 DNA is TGTGCCAGCAGCGTAGCTCCTAGCCGATCCTACAATGAGCAGTTCTTC. V gene TRBV9 combines with J gene TRBJ2-1; D might be TRBD2 (5 bases). V was trimmed by 0 bases and J by 1 base, leaving 11 bases between them. Germline assignment: CDR1 SGDLS and CDR2 YYNGEE. The CDR3 contains 16 residues.